Below, one T cell receptor beta chain is given with its context. What it binds is not known. With 3 bases removed from V and 7 bases from J, the gap between germline ends came to 19 bases. Per germline, CDR1 KGHSH and CDR2 LQKENI. This CDR3 has 17 amino acids. This entry belongs to a study of Tregs in tolerant kidney transplant recipients. Findings and caveats of the study: Few patients were studied, so findings need validation in larger groups. For some patients, primers changed over time, blocking nucleotide-level comparison.

Profiled with immunoSEQ multiplex PCR; TCRdb holds only in-frame clones, not every one. The sample contains about 77,000 clones, about 98% of which appear only once. The clonotype was recovered from a human donor who received a combined kidney and bone marrow transplant. The sequencing here drew on CD4+ T cells from blood, taken before the transplant. V is TRBV18 and J is TRBJ1-6; maybe TRBD1 (6 bases). In nucleotides, the CDR3 is TGTGCCAGCTCACCGATGAATATTGGGACAAAGAATTCACCCCTCCACTTT. Its protein product is CASSPMNIGTKNSPLHF.